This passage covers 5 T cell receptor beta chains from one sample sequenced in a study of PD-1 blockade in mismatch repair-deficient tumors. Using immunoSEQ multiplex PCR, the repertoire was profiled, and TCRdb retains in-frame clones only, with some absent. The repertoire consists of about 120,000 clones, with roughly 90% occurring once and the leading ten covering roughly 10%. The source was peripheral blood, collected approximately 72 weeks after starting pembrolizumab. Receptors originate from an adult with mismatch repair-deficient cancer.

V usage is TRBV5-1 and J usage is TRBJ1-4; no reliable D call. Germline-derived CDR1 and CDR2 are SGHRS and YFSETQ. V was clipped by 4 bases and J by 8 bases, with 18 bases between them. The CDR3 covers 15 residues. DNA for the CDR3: TGCGCCAGCAGCGGGGTGGAGACTGGACCCGAAAAACTGTTTTTT. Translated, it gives CASSGVETGPEKLFF. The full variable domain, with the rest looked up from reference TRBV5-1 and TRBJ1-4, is KAGVTQTPRYLIKTRGQQVTLSCSPISGHRSVSWYQQTPGQGLQFLFEYFSETQRNKGNFPGRFSGRQFSNSRSEMNVSTLELGDSALYLCASSGVETGPEKLFFGSGTQLSVL.

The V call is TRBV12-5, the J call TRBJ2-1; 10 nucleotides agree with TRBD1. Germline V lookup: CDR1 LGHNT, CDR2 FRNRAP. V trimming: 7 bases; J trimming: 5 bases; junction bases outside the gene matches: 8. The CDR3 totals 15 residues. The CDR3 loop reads CASAQLGTGDNEQFF. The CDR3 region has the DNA TGTGCTAGTGCCCAGCTGGGGACAGGGGACAATGAGCAGTTCTTC.

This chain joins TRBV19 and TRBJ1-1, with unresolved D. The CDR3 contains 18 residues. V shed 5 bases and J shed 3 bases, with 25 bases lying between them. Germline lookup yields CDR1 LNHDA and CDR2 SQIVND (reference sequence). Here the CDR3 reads CASSEDKGRNTEDTEAFF. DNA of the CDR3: TGTGCCAGTAGTGAAGACAAGGGCAGAAACACGGAGGACACTGAAGCTTTCTTT.

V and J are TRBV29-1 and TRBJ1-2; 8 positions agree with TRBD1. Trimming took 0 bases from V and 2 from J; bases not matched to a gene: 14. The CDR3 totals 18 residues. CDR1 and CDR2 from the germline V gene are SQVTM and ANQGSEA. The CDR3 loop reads CSVEDGVGQGAANYGYTF. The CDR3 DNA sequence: TGCAGCGTTGAAGATGGGGTTGGGCAGGGGGCGGCAAACTATGGCTACACCTTC.

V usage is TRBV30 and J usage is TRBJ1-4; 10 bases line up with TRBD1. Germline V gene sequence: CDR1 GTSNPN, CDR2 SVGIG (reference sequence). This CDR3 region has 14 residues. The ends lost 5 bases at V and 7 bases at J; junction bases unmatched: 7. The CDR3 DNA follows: TGTGCCTGGGAGACAGGGGGCGCCGGTGAAAAACTGTTTTTT. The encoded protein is CAWETGGAGEKLFF.